These 18 T cell receptor beta chains came from one sample sequenced in a study of identical twins. TCRdb passed the 5' RACE reads through MiXCR, listing each CDR3 protein once. The data contain hundreds of thousands of distinct CDR3 sequences, 7.1% of them seen just once; the ten biggest clones take up around 1.6%. The same data also went into a second study, on yellow fever vaccine responses in identical twins.

The sample taken for sequencing was PBMCs. Receptors were obtained from a woman in her late teens or twenties in good health.

This clonotype was picked up many times. V gene TRBV27 combines with J gene TRBJ2-7, with TRBD1 matching 7 bases. V dropped 6 bases and J dropped 5; count of bases not matched to a gene: 7. The germline CDR1 and CDR2 sequences are MNHEY and SMNVEV (reference sequence). This CDR3 is 13 amino acids long. In DNA, the CDR3 is TGTGCCAGCAGGACTCCCGGGACAGACGAGCAGTACGTC. Translation: CASRTPGTDEQYV.

The chain couples TRBV12-3 or TRBV12-4 to TRBJ1-2; D is unresolved. The V gene lost 2 bases and the J gene lost 0 bases, with 13 bases spanning the gap. The CDR3 consists of 16 residues. CDR3: CASSLRFRDPNYGYTF. CDR3 DNA sequence: TGTGCCAGCAGTTTAAGGTTTCGGGATCCTAACTATGGCTACACCTTC.

This clonotype has more than one count but fewer than ten. The chain employs TRBV2 and TRBJ2-3, with 8 bases lining up with TRBD2. V lost 11 bases, J lost 5 bases, and 15 bases stayed unmatched. The V gene's germline CDR1 is SNHLY and CDR2 FYNNEI. The CDR3 length is 15 residues. CDR3 bases: TGTGCCTGCACCGGGAGGGGCTACATGGGAGATACGCAGTATTTT. It codes for CACTGRGYMGDTQYF. Full variable domain (missing parts from reference TRBV2 and TRBJ2-3): EPEVTQTPSHQVTQMGQEVILRCVPISNHLYFYWYRQILGQKVEFLVSFYNNEISEKSEIFDDQFSVERPDGSNFTLKIRSTKLEDSAMYFCACTGRGYMGDTQYFGPGTRLTVL.

The chain uses TRBV29-1 and TRBJ2-1; a weak D match, TRBD1 (7 bases). The germline V gene has CDR1 SQVTM and CDR2 ANQGSEA. The CDR3 has 13 residues. V lost 6 bases to trimming and J lost 9 bases, with 18 bases between them. The CDR3 coding sequence is TGCAGCGTCGTGACAGGGTGGAGGGGTGAGCAGTTCTTC. Translating it yields CSVVTGWRGEQFF.

This rearrangement joins TRBV6-2 or TRBV6-3 to TRBJ2-7; 7 bases are a match to TRBD1. CDR1 MNHEY and CDR2 SVGEGT come from the germline V gene. The CDR3 is 15 amino acids. V trimming: 4 bases; J trimming: 3 bases; junction bases outside the gene matches: 9. CDR3 protein: CASSSVGTANYEQYV. In nucleotides, the CDR3 is TGTGCCAGCAGTTCAGTTGGGACAGCGAACTACGAGCAGTACGTC.

This clonotype was observed a few times. The rearrangement uses TRBV12-3 or TRBV12-4 and TRBJ2-1; D ambiguous. Trimming removed 2 bases from V and 12 bases from J, with 11 bases in between. The CDR3 covers 12 residues. In nucleotides, the CDR3 is TGTGCCAGCAGTTTATTATACGAAGGGCAGTTCTTC. Translated: CASSLLYEGQFF.

This clonotype was counted at least ten times. This chain links TRBV13 with TRBJ2-7; D ambiguous. Germline V lookup: CDR1 PRHDT, CDR2 FYEKMQ (reference sequence). With 5 bases removed from V and 2 bases from J, the gap between germline ends came to 7 bases. The length of the CDR3 is 12 residues. Written as DNA, the CDR3 is TGTGCCAGCAGCCTCGACACCTACGAGCAGTACTTC. Translation gives CASSLDTYEQYF.

This chain connects TRBV7-7 to TRBJ2-3, with unresolved D. Germline CDR1 and CDR2: SSHAT and FNYEAQ (reference sequence). V lost 1 base, J lost 1 base, and 6 bases lay in between. The CDR3 has 14 amino acids. Here the CDR3 DNA reads TGTGCCAGCAGCTTAGAATTAGGCACAGATACGCAGTATTTT. Residues: CASSLELGTDTQYF.

CDR3 sequence: CASSKGTVEKLFF. The DNA for the CDR3 is TGTGCCAGCAGCAAAGGGACAGTTGAAAAACTGTTTTTT. The rearrangement uses TRBV11-2 and TRBJ1-4; TRBD1 aligns across 7 bases. The CDR3 covers 13 residues. Germline-derived CDR1 and CDR2 are SGHAT and FQNNGV. J lost 7 bases, V lost 5 bases, and 4 bases had no gene match. Full variable domain (remainder filled in from reference TRBV11-2 and TRBJ1-4): EAGVAQSPRYKIIEKRQSVAFWCNPISGHATLYWYQQILGQGPKLLIQFQNNGVVDDSQLPKDRFSAERLKGVDSTLKIQPAKLEDSAVYLCASSKGTVEKLFFGSGTQLSVL.

The rearrangement links TRBV4-1 to TRBJ1-1; possible D gene TRBD1, 6 bases. The V and J ends lost 6 bases and 0 bases respectively, with 11 bases between them. Germline V gene sequence: CDR1 MGHRA, CDR2 YSYEKL. The CDR3 loop spans 14 amino acids. The CDR3: CASSRQDLNTEAFF. CDR3 bases: TGCGCCAGCAGTCGACAGGACCTGAACACTGAAGCTTTCTTT.

The chain links TRBV29-1 to TRBJ1-1, with 10 bases that match TRBD1. CDR3 length: 19 residues. V shed 6 bases, J shed 2 bases, and the junction held 21 bases outside the gene matches. The germline V gene has CDR1 SQVTM and CDR2 ANQGSEA. This CDR3 reads CSVGAGTGEFGSVNTEAFF. In DNA form, the CDR3 reads TGCAGCGTGGGAGCCGGGACAGGGGAGTTTGGGTCCGTCAACACTGAAGCTTTCTTT.

For the CDR3, the DNA is TGTGCCAGCAGTGAAAAGCCAGGGGGAAATGAAAAACTGTTTTTT. Translating it yields CASSEKPGGNEKLFF. The rearrangement joins TRBV6-1 to TRBJ1-4; 7 bases are shared with TRBD1. CDR1 MNHNS and CDR2 SASEGT come from the germline V gene. The J segment lost 5 bases and the V segment lost 2 bases, leaving 5 bases of the junction unmatched. This CDR3 contains 15 residues.

The chain has TRBV7-7 and TRBJ2-5; 12 bases match TRBD2. The germline CDR1 and CDR2 sequences are SSHAT and FNYEAQ (reference sequence). The V segment lost 2 bases and the J segment 4 bases; nucleotides outside the gene matches: 2. The CDR3 length is 15 residues. CDR3 coding DNA: TGTGCCAGCAGCTTAAAACTAGCGGGGGGAGAGACCCAGTACTTC. Its protein is CASSLKLAGGETQYF.

The chain carries TRBV6-1 and TRBJ1-5; D gene unclear. Germline values: CDR1 MNHNS, CDR2 SASEGT. V gave up 7 bases and J gave up 3 bases, with 13 bases separating them. CDR3 size: 14 residues. As DNA, the CDR3 is TGTGCCAGCACCTCATGGGTGAACAATCAGCCCCAGCATTTT. Translating gives CASTSWVNNQPQHF.

This clonotype came up a few times. CDR3 sequence (DNA): TGCGCCAGCAGCTTGGGGAGGACTAGCGGGAGAGGGGATACGCAGTATTTT. It codes for CASSLGRTSGRGDTQYF. This rearrangement joins TRBV5-1 to TRBJ2-3, with 13 bases lining up with TRBD2. The CDR3 spans 17 residues. The junction had 7 bases not matched to a gene; V was cut back by 0 bases and J by 6 bases. Germline loops: CDR1 SGHRS, CDR2 YFSETQ.

This clonotype was recorded a few times. This chain connects TRBV6-1 to TRBJ1-4; maybe TRBD1 (5 bases). Trimming cost V 3 bases and J 7 bases, with 12 bases left between them. This CDR3 has 14 amino acids. In germline, CDR1 is MNHNS, CDR2 SASEGT. The DNA of the CDR3 is TGTGCCAGCAGTGACCCCGGGACCTCTGAAAAACTGTTTTTT. Translating gives CASSDPGTSEKLFF.

The chain uses TRBV24-1 and TRBJ2-2, with D tentatively TRBD1 or TRBD2 (5 bases each). The CDR3 spans 18 residues. Trimming pared 2 bases from V and 5 bases from J, leaving 20 bases between. CDR1 KGHDR and CDR2 SFDVKD come from the germline V gene. The CDR3 region is CATSDSMRDVPKTGELFF. CDR3 DNA sequence: TGTGCCACCAGTGATTCGATGAGGGACGTCCCTAAGACCGGGGAGCTGTTTTTT.

This clonotype was recorded at least ten times. The chain uses TRBV24-1 and TRBJ2-1; 13 bases line up with TRBD2. Trimming removed 3 bases from V and 7 bases from J; junction bases left unmatched: 5. This CDR3 is built from 16 residues. Germline CDR1 and CDR2: KGHDR and SFDVKD. CDR3 amino acids: CATSDQLAGGLNEQFF. The CDR3, as DNA: TGTGCCACCAGTGATCAACTAGCGGGAGGGCTTAATGAGCAGTTCTTC.